This T cell receptor beta chain was profiled in a study of blood T cell repertoires in COVID-19. Study at large: Samples of COVID-19 (acute and convalescent) were obtained from the United States, Italy and Spain. Sources were T cells, B-cell-depleted T cells, or PBMCs; the material itself was cDNA or gDNA.

In the original processing: Amplified reference gene primers provided the basis for estimating nucleated cell counts. Assay used: immunoSEQ multiplex PCR; TCRdb lists only in-frame clones, some missing. The D gene and trimming were derived from the DNA, and the V and J assignments and clone size from that table. The sample carries about 180,000 clones, more than 70% recorded once. This clone was detected once. Trimming removed 6 bases at V and 11 bases at J, with 22 bases between. CDR3 length: 14 amino acids. Germline values: CDR1 MNHEY, CDR2 SMNVEV (reference sequence). J is TRBJ1-1 and V is TRBV27, with D possibly being TRBD1 (6 bases). The receptor comes from a man aged 50 to 59 with active or convalescent COVID-19. Sequencing was performed on peripheral blood. The CDR3 here is CASRVYSGEPGAFF. The CDR3 bases are TGTGCCAGCAGGGTTTACTCAGGGGAGCCCGGGGCTTTCTTT.